Presented here are 9 T cell receptor beta chains from one specimen sequenced in a study of cytomegalovirus exposure and HLA in healthy donors. Amplification used 60 Vbeta primers and 13 Jbeta primers. Produced via immunoSEQ multiplex PCR; TCRdb's table is partial and in-frame only. The sample shows 12,000 to 15,000 clones, 55% to 75% of them seen only once. The sequencing sample was made of PBMCs. These receptor sequences come from a woman aged 50 to 60 in good health and CMV-seropositive.

V gene TRBV11-2 combines with J gene TRBJ2-5; 7 nucleotides align to TRBD2. Per the germline V gene, CDR1 is SGHAT and CDR2 is FQNNGV. The V gene end was trimmed by 5 bases and the J gene end by 5 bases; junction bases not matched to a gene: 5. The CDR3 extends over 13 amino acids. The CDR3, as DNA: TGTGCCAGCAGCCGCGGGAGCGGGGAGACCCAGTACTTC. Translated, it gives CASSRGSGETQYF.

The rearrangement uses TRBV7-8 and TRBJ2-4; D is undetermined. This CDR3 region has 16 residues. V was cut by 1 base and J by 1 base, with 11 bases left in between. The germline CDR1 and CDR2 sequences are SGHVS and FQNEAQ. DNA of the CDR3: TGTGCCAGCAGCTTAGTCACGGCGAGGGCCAAAAACATTCAGTACTTC. This codes for CASSLVTARAKNIQYF.

The rearrangement uses TRBV5-4 and TRBJ2-2; 15 bases fit TRBD2. J gave up 4 bases and V 4 bases, and 8 bases lay outside the gene matches. The CDR3 covers 18 residues. The germline gives CDR1 SGHNT, CDR2 YYREEE (reference sequence). CDR3 residues: CASSIGLAGGLATGELFF. As DNA, the CDR3 is TGTGCCAGCAGCATAGGACTAGCGGGAGGGTTGGCCACCGGGGAGCTGTTTTTT.

The chain carries TRBV11-2 and TRBJ1-2; D is ambiguous. The CDR3 loop spans 14 amino acids. Deletions cut 0 bases from V and 7 bases from J, with 12 bases between. Per germline, CDR1 SGHAT and CDR2 FQNNGV. The DNA for the CDR3 is TGTGCCAGCAGCTTAGATGGTAGGCAGGTTGGCTACACCTTC. Translated, it gives CASSLDGRQVGYTF.

The chain recombines TRBV29-1 with TRBJ2-6; 7 bases fit TRBD1. The CDR3 contains 15 residues. J gave up 2 bases and V 8 bases, and 9 bases lay outside the gene matches. Germline V gene data show CDR1 as SQVTM and CDR2 as ANQGSEA. The CDR3 here is CSLDRPQTGANVLTF. The CDR3 DNA reads TGCAGCTTGGACAGGCCCCAAACTGGGGCCAACGTCCTGACTTTC.

This clone was seen a few times. CDR3 region: CSVPTGDGYTF. CDR3 DNA: TGCAGCGTTCCGACAGGGGACGGCTACACCTTC. The V and J genes are TRBV29-1 and TRBJ1-2; 8 bases are shared with TRBD1. Looked up from germline, CDR1 is SQVTM and CDR2 is ANQGSEA. J lost 8 bases, V lost 5 bases, and 4 bases had no gene match. The CDR3 is 11 residues long.

The chain uses TRBV7-2 and TRBJ2-5; the D gene is possibly TRBD2 (6 bases). The CDR3 totals 13 residues. Germline V CDR1 and CDR2: SGHTA, FQGNSA. Trimming removed 2 bases from V and 4 bases from J, with 8 bases in between. The CDR3 DNA reads TGTGCCAGCAGCTTAAACGGGAGAGAGACCCAGTACTTC. As protein: CASSLNGRETQYF.

V and J are TRBV28 and TRBJ1-1; 8 nucleotides agree with TRBD1. The J segment lost 0 bases and the V segment lost 5 bases, leaving 2 bases of the junction unmatched. Germline V CDR1 and CDR2: MDHEN, SYDVKM. This CDR3 comprises 14 residues. The CDR3 DNA is TGTGCCAGCAGTCCGGGACAGGTGAACACTGAAGCTTTCTTT. This gives the protein CASSPGQVNTEAFF.

The chain recombines TRBV28 with TRBJ1-1; D remains unclear. The CDR3 runs 14 residues. Per the germline V gene, CDR1 is MDHEN and CDR2 is SYDVKM. V lost 7 bases and J lost 0, with 12 bases in between. As DNA, the CDR3 is TGTGCCAGCACACCGGGTACAATGAACACTGAAGCTTTCTTT. Translation gives CASTPGTMNTEAFF.